Described below is a single T cell receptor beta chain sequence and its context. The sample belongs to a study of blood T cell repertoires in COVID-19. Study background: Donors in the United States, Italy and Spain gave samples during acute or convalescent COVID-19. PBMCs, B-cell-depleted T cells, or T cells provided the cDNA or gDNA that made up the material.

Clones were sequenced by immunoSEQ multiplex PCR, and TCRdb holds only the in-frame ones, with some missing. The sample lists 330,000 or so clones; approximately 88% were seen once. The study assigned cohorts using participant-reported clinical history. Germline-derived CDR1 and CDR2 are LNHDA and SQIVND (reference sequence). Trimming took off 7 bases at V and 4 bases at J, with 17 bases between the two ends. This CDR3 spans 14 amino acids. Material for sequencing was PBMCs or T cells enriched from blood (not recorded which). This TCR was recovered from a man aged 30 to 45 who had recovered from COVID-19. This rearrangement joins TRBV19 to TRBJ2-7; the D gene is possibly TRBD2 (5 bases). The CDR3 nucleotides read TGTGCCAGTACCGCCGGGATGGGTACTTACGAGCAGTACTTC. Residues: CASTAGMGTYEQYF.